This TCR beta chain was identified during a study of shared clonotypes between healthy human individuals. Background on the study: Per donor, three plates held CD4 naive cells, three held CD4 memory, two held CD8 naive and one held CD8 memory.

To note about this clone: What it binds is unknown.

This CDR3 spans 12 amino acids. Trimming pared 3 bases from V and 10 bases from J, leaving 7 bases between. Germline-derived CDR1 and CDR2 are MDHEN and SYDVKM. Deep was the level at which the assay was run. The repertoire was sequenced with immunoSEQ multiplex PCR; TCRdb's copy has only in-frame clones and lacks some. The table includes 2 million to 2.5 million clones, around 95% detected once. Study-level results: Against clonotypes common to all four donors, non-shared ones had lower generation probabilities. Among the subsets, naive ones generally showed larger estimated richness than memory ones.

The chain combines TRBV28 with TRBJ1-6, with D unclear. The source material was naive CD4+ T cells sorted from blood. The sample's subset: CD45RA+ positively selected. The receptor's source is a man between 18 and 35 years old in good health. CDR3 in amino acids: CASSFYGSPLHF. The DNA for the CDR3 is TGTGCCAGCAGTTTTTATGGGTCACCCCTCCACTTT.